Reported below is one T cell receptor (beta chain). The sample comes from a study of blood T cell repertoires in COVID-19. The protocol was immunoSEQ multiplex PCR, while the TCRdb copy is restricted to in-frame clones and leaves out a portion. The sample yields around 50,000 clones, around 73% seen once. This CDR3 is 16 amino acids long. Deletions cut 1 base from V and 7 bases from J, with 16 bases between. Germline CDR1 SGHVS, CDR2 FNYEAQ. This chain joins TRBV7-6 and TRBJ1-4; D perhaps matches TRBD1 (6 bases). Sequenced sample: PBMCs or T cells enriched from blood (not recorded which). This clonotype originated in a woman in her fifties or sixties with acute COVID-19. CDR3 sequence reads: CASSLEARGRAEKLFF. The DNA of the CDR3 is TGTGCCAGCAGCTTAGAGGCCAGGGGACGGGCTGAAAAACTGTTTTTT.